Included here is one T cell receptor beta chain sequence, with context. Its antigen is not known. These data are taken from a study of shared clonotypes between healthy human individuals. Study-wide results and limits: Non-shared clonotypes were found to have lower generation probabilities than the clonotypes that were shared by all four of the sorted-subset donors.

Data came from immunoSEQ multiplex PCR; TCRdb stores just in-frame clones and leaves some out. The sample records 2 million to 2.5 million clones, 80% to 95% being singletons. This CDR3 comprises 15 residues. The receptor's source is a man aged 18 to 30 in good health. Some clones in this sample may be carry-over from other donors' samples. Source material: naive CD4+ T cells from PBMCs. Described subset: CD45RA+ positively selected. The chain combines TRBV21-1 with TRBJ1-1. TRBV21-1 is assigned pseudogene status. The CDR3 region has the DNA TGTGCCAGCCCCTATTTGGGGTGGAAGAACACTGAAGCTTTCTTT. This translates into CASPYLGWKNTEAFF.